The 30 T cell receptor beta chains below were found in one sample sequenced in a study of shared clonotypes between healthy human individuals. Method: immunoSEQ multiplex PCR; TCRdb's copy keeps in-frame clones and lacks some. The data show just over 2,000,000 clones, about 95% seen once. Naive CD8 cells were CD45RO-negative, positively selected for CCR7, excluding terminally differentiated effector memory CD45RA+ cells. The material sequenced was naive CD8+ T cells sorted from blood. These TCRs come from a man aged 18 to 30 in good health.

V usage is TRBV7-9 and J usage is TRBJ1-1, with D tentatively TRBD1 (6 bases). There are 14 residues in the CDR3. Germline CDR1 and CDR2: SEHNR and FQNEAQ (reference sequence). V lost 4 bases and J 2 bases, leaving 11 bases between the germline ends. CDR3 region: CASSSRDTNTEAFF. DNA of the CDR3: TGTGCCAGCAGCTCCCGGGACACAAACACTGAAGCTTTCTTT.

With respect to this clone: Other DNA sequences in the same sample also yield this CDR3. The rearrangement joins TRBV30 to TRBJ2-2; no clear D gene. The V end was cut by 2 bases, the J end by 1 base, with 2 bases between. From germline, CDR1 is GTSNPN and CDR2 SVGIG (reference sequence). CDR3 length equals 12 residues. This CDR3 is CAWSQNTGELFF. DNA for the CDR3: TGTGCCTGGAGTCAGAACACCGGGGAGCTGTTTTTT. The variable domain in full, with the rest retrieved from reference TRBV30 and TRBJ2-2, is SQTIHQWPATLVQPVGSPLSLECTVEGTSNPNLYWYRQAAGRGLQLLFYSVGIGQISSEVPQNLSASRPQDRQFILSSKKLLLSDSGFYLCAWSQNTGELFFGEGSRLTVL.

A word on this clone: In the same sample, other DNA sequences code for this CDR3. The genes are TRBV27 and TRBJ1-1; D is uncertain. V was pared by 5 bases and J by 5 bases, with 24 bases between. The germline V gene encodes CDR1 MNHEY and CDR2 SMNVEV (reference sequence). This CDR3 is built from 17 residues. The CDR3 nucleotides are TGTGCCAGCAGTGCTCGAACGATGGTAGGGTTTGGGACTGAAGCTTTCTTT. Translation: CASSARTMVGFGTEAFF.

In this sample, this clone turned up once. This sample includes further DNA sequences coding for the same CDR3. The J gene is TRBJ2-1, the V gene TRBV29-1; 9 bases agree with TRBD2. Germline CDR1 SQVTM, CDR2 ANQGSEA. This CDR3 has 13 amino acids. After removal of 6 bases from V and 4 bases from J, the junction contained 4 bases not matched to a gene. CDR3 nucleotide sequence: TGCAGCGTCGGACTAGCGAATTACAATGAGCAGTTCTTC. It yields the protein CSVGLANYNEQFF.

The rearrangement uses TRBV19 and TRBJ2-7; TRBD1 might be the D (6 bases). The CDR3 contains 13 residues. V was pared by 4 bases and J by 7 bases, with 14 bases between. Germline V CDR1 and CDR2: LNHDA, SQIVND (reference sequence). This chain's CDR3 is CASSNEGVREQYF. In DNA form, the CDR3 reads TGTGCCAGTAGTAATGAGGGGGTCAGGGAGCAGTACTTC. Complete variable domain (other parts from reference TRBV19 and TRBJ2-7): DGGITQSPKYLFRKEGQNVTLSCEQNLNHDAMYWYRQDPGQGLRLIYYSQIVNDFQKGDIAEGYSVSREKKESFPLTVTSAQKNPTAFYLCASSNEGVREQYFGPGTRLTVT.

The chain is built from TRBV27 and TRBJ2-7, with D maybe TRBD1 (8 bases). This CDR3 spans 16 amino acids. Deletions cut 5 bases from V and 0 bases from J, with 17 bases between. The germline CDR1 and CDR2 sequences are MNHEY and SMNVEV (reference sequence). The CDR3 reads CASSTGGGIGSYEQYF. CDR3 coding DNA: TGTGCCAGCAGTACAGGGGGAGGGATCGGCTCCTACGAGCAGTACTTC.

V and J are TRBV15 and TRBJ2-2; the D gene is possibly TRBD2 (5 bases). Trimming left V 5 bases short and J 0 bases short, with 13 bases between. Germline V gene data show CDR1 as LNHNV and CDR2 as YYDKDF (reference sequence). The CDR3 is 16 residues long. CDR3: CATSVLAGANTGELFF. The CDR3 DNA is TGTGCCACCAGCGTATTGGCGGGCGCGAACACCGGGGAGCTGTTTTTT.

The genes are TRBV4-1 and TRBJ1-2, with 8 bases aligning to TRBD1. Germline V gene sequence: CDR1 MGHRA, CDR2 YSYEKL. V shed 2 bases, J shed 5 bases, and the junction held 10 bases outside the gene matches. This CDR3 spans 16 amino acids. The CDR3, as DNA: TGCGCCAGCAGCCAAATCGGTAGGACAGGGACGTATGGCTACACCTTC. Its translation: CASSQIGRTGTYGYTF.

The chain carries TRBV5-1 and TRBJ1-2, with D unclear. The CDR3 contains 17 residues. Trimming pared 0 bases from V and 4 bases from J, leaving 19 bases between. From germline, CDR1 is SGHRS and CDR2 YFSETQ. Here the CDR3 DNA reads TGCGCCAGCAGCTTGGGTGTGGGAGAAGAGGCCACCTATGGCTACACCTTC. Amino acids: CASSLGVGEEATYGYTF. Full variable domain (missing parts from reference TRBV5-1 and TRBJ1-2): KAGVTQTPRYLIKTRGQQVTLSCSPISGHRSVSWYQQTPGQGLQFLFEYFSETQRNKGNFPGRFSGRQFSNSRSEMNVSTLELGDSALYLCASSLGVGEEATYGYTFGSGTRLTVV.

The chain has TRBV7-9 and TRBJ1-2, with no clear D. Trimming left V 2 bases short and J 7 bases short, with 11 bases between. The germline CDR1 and CDR2 sequences are SEHNR and FQNEAQ (reference sequence). The CDR3 has 13 residues. The CDR3, as DNA: TGTGCCAGCAGCTTAATAAAGGATACTGGCTACACCTTC. Translating it yields CASSLIKDTGYTF.

The chain links TRBV20-1 to TRBJ2-1; D is uncertain. The CDR3 contains 10 residues. Trimming removed 8 bases at V and 4 bases at J, with 6 bases between. Germline V gene sequence: CDR1 DFQATT, CDR2 SNEGSKA (reference sequence). The CDR3 loop is CSFLYNEQFF. CDR3 coding DNA: TGCAGTTTTCTTTACAATGAGCAGTTCTTC.

V is TRBV5-4 and J is TRBJ2-2; maybe TRBD1 (5 bases). In germline, CDR1 is SGHNT, CDR2 YYREEE (reference sequence). V lost 0 bases and J 0 bases, leaving 9 bases between the germline ends. The CDR3 has 16 residues. CDR3 DNA: TGTGCCAGCAGCTTGGGGGCAGGGACGAACACCGGGGAGCTGTTTTTT. This gives the protein CASSLGAGTNTGELFF. The full variable domain, rest sourced from reference TRBV5-4 and TRBJ2-2, is ETGVTQSPTHLIKTRGQQVTLRCSSQSGHNTVSWYQQALGQGPQFIFQYYREEENGRGNFPPRFSGLQFPNYSSELNVNALELDDSALYLCASSLGAGTNTGELFFGEGSRLTVL.

The rearrangement uses TRBV5-1 and TRBJ2-7; tentatively, D is TRBD1 or TRBD2 (6 bases each). The CDR3 length is 15 residues. V was trimmed by 0 bases and J by 4 bases, leaving 14 bases between them. The germline V gene encodes CDR1 SGHRS and CDR2 YFSETQ. The CDR3 reads CASSLEGGDYYEQYF. The CDR3 DNA sequence: TGCGCCAGCAGCTTGGAGGGGGGCGACTATTACGAGCAGTACTTC.

V is TRBV5-6 and J is TRBJ2-1; D uncertain. Trimming removed 2 bases at V and 3 bases at J, with 9 bases between. This CDR3 spans 14 amino acids. Germline CDR1 is SGHDT and CDR2 is YYEEEE. CDR3 sequence: CASSFELDYNEQFF. The CDR3 DNA reads TGTGCCAGCAGCTTCGAACTTGACTACAATGAGCAGTTCTTC.

The CDR3 sequence: CASTENGPGSDTQYF. The DNA for the CDR3 is TGTGCCAGCACCGAAAATGGGCCCGGATCGGATACGCAGTATTTT. The rearrangement joins TRBV11-1 to TRBJ2-3, with D uncertain. Germline values: CDR1 SGHAT, CDR2 FQDESV (reference sequence). V shed 7 bases and J shed 6 bases, with 20 bases lying between them. The CDR3 is made up of 15 amino acids.

This clone showed up just a few times. The chain is built from TRBV19 and TRBJ2-7, with a tentative D call TRBD1 (5 bases). CDR3 length: 13 residues. Trimming pared 6 bases from V and 2 bases from J, leaving 11 bases between. The germline V gene encodes CDR1 LNHDA and CDR2 SQIVND (reference sequence). The DNA of the CDR3 is TGTGCCAGTAGCCCGACAGATCCCTACGAGCAGTACTTC. Protein sequence: CASSPTDPYEQYF.

The V and J genes are TRBV6-1 and TRBJ1-1; no clear D gene. From germline, CDR1 is MNHNS and CDR2 SASEGT. Trimming cost V 1 base and J 0 bases, with 9 bases left between them. The CDR3 has 15 amino acids. The CDR3 reads CASSEVWGVNTEAFF. The CDR3 DNA is TGTGCCAGCAGTGAAGTGTGGGGAGTGAACACTGAAGCTTTCTTT.

The chain has TRBV13 and TRBJ2-7, with TRBD1 identical over 8 bases. The V segment lost 3 bases and the J segment 3 bases; nucleotides outside the gene matches: 7. Germline V gene data show CDR1 as PRHDT and CDR2 as FYEKMQ (reference sequence). The CDR3 contains 15 residues. The CDR3 loop reads CASSFKTGAFYEQYF. CDR3 bases: TGTGCCAGCAGCTTTAAGACAGGGGCGTTCTACGAGCAGTACTTC.

The V call is TRBV4-1, the J call TRBJ2-1, with D unclear. Germline CDR1 MGHRA, CDR2 YSYEKL. The CDR3 is 16 amino acids. Trimming took off 1 base at V and 4 bases at J, with 14 bases between the two ends. CDR3 DNA sequence: TGCGCCAGCAGCCAAGCCGCTTCCCTCGGTTACAATGAGCAGTTCTTC. It yields the protein CASSQAASLGYNEQFF.

CDR3 region: CATSRDRSGGSYNSPLHF. The CDR3 coding sequence is TGTGCCACCAGCAGAGATCGTTCAGGAGGCTCCTATAATTCACCCCTCCACTTT. The chain joins TRBV15 to TRBJ1-6; the D is unclear. The V end was cut by 0 bases, the J end by 0 bases, with 12 bases between. This CDR3 has 18 residues. The germline V gene encodes CDR1 LNHNV and CDR2 YYDKDF (reference sequence).

This chain links TRBV10-3 with TRBJ1-5, with D uncertain. Germline-derived CDR1 and CDR2 are ENHRY and SYGVKD. The CDR3 runs to 15 residues. The V gene lost 0 bases and the J gene lost 4 bases, with 10 bases spanning the gap. CDR3 region: CAISESWDSNQPQHF. The CDR3 DNA reads as TGTGCCATCAGTGAGTCGTGGGATTCTAATCAGCCCCAGCATTTT.

CDR3 sequence (DNA): TGTGCCAGCAGCTTGTCCCCAGGAGGCGGCTACACCTTC. Translated: CASSLSPGGGYTF. The V and J genes are TRBV5-4 and TRBJ1-2; D uncertain. This CDR3 has 13 amino acids. Germline values: CDR1 SGHNT, CDR2 YYREEE (reference sequence). The V end lost 1 base, the J end lost 8 bases, and 12 bases lay between the germline ends.

The J gene is TRBJ1-5, the V gene TRBV6-6; D is unresolved. Trimming took 7 bases from V and 5 from J, leaving 9 bases between them. CDR3 length: 12 residues. The germline gives CDR1 MNHNY, CDR2 SVGAGI (reference sequence). The CDR3 coding sequence is TGTGCCAGCATTGGACGGGATCAGCCCCAGCATTTT. This translates into CASIGRDQPQHF.

The J gene is TRBJ1-5, the V gene TRBV15; tentatively, D is TRBD1 (6 bases). This CDR3 comprises 15 residues. V gave up 5 bases and J gave up 1 base, with 12 bases separating them. CDR1 and CDR2 (germline): LNHNV, YYDKDF (reference sequence). Here the CDR3 reads CATSGVGGSNQPQHF. CDR3 bases: TGTGCCACCAGCGGGGTTGGGGGCAGCAATCAGCCCCAGCATTTT.

The J gene is TRBJ2-7, the V gene TRBV6-5; TRBD1 might be the D (5 bases). Germline V gene data show CDR1 as MNHEY and CDR2 as SVGAGI. Trimming took 0 bases from V and 0 from J, leaving 12 bases between them. There are 16 residues in the CDR3. The CDR3 coding sequence is TGTGCCAGCAGTTACTCGAAAGGGGCCCACTCCTACGAGCAGTACTTC. The encoded protein is CASSYSKGAHSYEQYF.

This sequence joins TRBV14 and TRBJ2-7; D possibly corresponds to TRBD2 (6 bases). Per the germline V gene, CDR1 is SGHDN and CDR2 is FVKESK. The germline V and J ends were trimmed by 4 bases and 3 bases, with 16 bases remaining between them. CDR3 length: 15 residues. The CDR3 DNA sequence: TGTGCCAGCAGCCGAACCGGGACTCCTTTCTACGAGCAGTACTTC. This codes for CASSRTGTPFYEQYF.

The chain combines TRBV27 with TRBJ1-1; maybe TRBD1 (6 bases). The germline gives CDR1 MNHEY, CDR2 SMNVEV (reference sequence). Between the trimmed V and J ends, which lost 1 base and 5 bases, there was a span of 14 bases. The length of the CDR3 is 15 residues. CDR3 residues: CASSLLAGDVTEAFF. In DNA form, the CDR3 reads TGTGCCAGCAGTTTATTGGCAGGGGATGTGACTGAAGCTTTCTTT.

This clone was counted a single time. The chain joins TRBV7-6 to TRBJ1-2; no definite D call. The CDR3 extends over 12 amino acids. V dropped 2 bases and J dropped 8 bases, with 9 bases sitting between them. Germline loops: CDR1 SGHVS, CDR2 FNYEAQ. The CDR3 loop is CASSLFGEGYTF. In DNA, the CDR3 is TGTGCCAGCAGCTTATTCGGGGAGGGCTACACCTTC.

This chain links TRBV6-5 with TRBJ1-1; no firm D call. Germline V gene sequence: CDR1 MNHEY, CDR2 SVGAGI. The CDR3 spans 14 residues. V was cut by 2 bases and J by 5 bases, with 12 bases left in between. CDR3 DNA sequence: TGTGCCAGCAGTTACGTGGGAGGAACGACTGAAGCTTTCTTT. This encodes CASSYVGGTTEAFF.

Concerning this clone: The sample holds other DNA sequences that translate to the same CDR3. V usage is TRBV9 and J usage is TRBJ1-1; no definite D call. Germline-derived CDR1 and CDR2 are SGDLS and YYNGEE. The CDR3 has 13 residues. V shed 0 bases and J shed 1 base, with 4 bases lying between them. The CDR3 DNA follows: TGTGCCAGCAGCGTAGCACAGAACACTGAAGCTTTCTTT. Amino acid sequence: CASSVAQNTEAFF.